Listed here are 18 T cell receptor beta chains from one sample, sequenced in a study of cytomegalovirus exposure and HLA in healthy donors. Researchers ran the PCR with 60 Vbeta and 13 Jbeta primers. Here immunoSEQ multiplex PCR was the method, and the copy in TCRdb shows in-frame clones only, minus some. The sample holds roughly 200,000 clones, around 89% seen once. The sequencing input was PBMCs. Receptors originate from a woman between 18 and 30 years old in good health and CMV-seronegative.

V and J are TRBV9 and TRBJ1-2, with 7 bases aligning to TRBD1. Germline-derived CDR1 and CDR2 are SGDLS and YYNGEE. V lost 3 bases, J lost 4 bases, and 3 bases stayed unmatched. The CDR3 sequence is 13 residues long. CDR3 loop: CASSEQGPYGYTF. In nucleotides, the CDR3 is TGTGCCAGCAGCGAACAGGGGCCCTATGGCTACACCTTC. Full variable domain (outside the CDR3, taken from reference TRBV9 and TRBJ1-2): DSGVTQTPKHLITATGQRVTLRCSPRSGDLSVYWYQQSLDQGLQFLIQYYNGEERAKGNILERFSAQQFPDLHSELNLSSLELGDSALYFCASSEQGPYGYTFGSGTRLTVV.

The chain couples TRBV7-9 to TRBJ1-1; possibly TRBD1 for D (5 bases). This CDR3 spans 14 amino acids. Germline V gene data show CDR1 as SEHNR and CDR2 as FQNEAQ (reference sequence). V lost 4 bases to trimming and J lost 2 bases, with 11 bases between them. The CDR3 region has the DNA TGTGCCAGCAGCTCCCTGGGGGGTAACACTGAAGCTTTCTTT. The encoded protein is CASSSLGGNTEAFF.

This clone has only one observation. The chain carries TRBV10-1 and TRBJ2-1; 9 bases are a match to TRBD2. CDR3 length equals 13 residues. Per germline, CDR1 WNHNN and CDR2 SYGVQD (reference sequence). The V segment lost 8 bases and the J segment 8 bases; nucleotides outside the gene matches: 7. The CDR3 region is CASRAGGRDEQFF. CDR3 nucleotide sequence: TGCGCCAGCCGAGCGGGGGGCCGGGATGAGCAGTTCTTC.

The CDR3 region has the DNA TGTGCCAGCAGCCTTGGACAGAATCCCTACGAGCAGTACTTC. As protein: CASSLGQNPYEQYF. The rearrangement links TRBV13 to TRBJ2-7, with D perhaps matching TRBD1 (6 bases). Trimming stripped 5 bases from V and 2 bases from J, with 13 bases between. Germline V gives CDR1 PRHDT, CDR2 FYEKMQ (reference sequence). The CDR3 is made up of 14 amino acids.

The CDR3 DNA is TGTGCCAGCAGCTGGAAGGGGAGGTCCTACGAGCAGTACTTC. Protein sequence: CASSWKGRSYEQYF. The rearrangement uses TRBV5-4 and TRBJ2-7, with D perhaps matching TRBD2 (6 bases). The CDR3 has 14 residues. V lost 3 bases to trimming and J lost 1 base, with 11 bases between them. The germline gives CDR1 SGHNT, CDR2 YYREEE (reference sequence).

This chain connects TRBV25-1 to TRBJ2-1, with TRBD2 as a possible D gene (6 bases). CDR1 is MGHDK and CDR2 is SYGVNS in the germline V gene. CDR3 length: 15 amino acids. V lost 4 bases and J lost 4, with 14 bases in between. DNA for the CDR3: TGTGCCAGCAGTGTGGGCTGGGCGGGGTACAATGAGCAGTTCTTC. This encodes CASSVGWAGYNEQFF.

The rearrangement joins TRBV4-3 to TRBJ2-3, with 7 nucleotides matching TRBD2. Germline CDR1 and CDR2: LGHNA and YSLEER. This CDR3 has 15 residues. The V segment lost 1 base and the J segment 4 bases; nucleotides outside the gene matches: 5. The CDR3 is CASSQGTSWADTQYF. Here the CDR3 DNA reads TGCGCCAGCAGCCAAGGGACTAGTTGGGCAGATACGCAGTATTTT.

A single count supports this clone. J is TRBJ2-2 and V is TRBV7-9; D remains ambiguous. Germline lookup yields CDR1 SEHNR and CDR2 FQNEAQ (reference sequence). V was trimmed by 7 bases and J by 2 bases, leaving 5 bases between them. The CDR3 runs 12 residues. Here the CDR3 reads CASTLNTGELFF. The CDR3 coding sequence is TGTGCCAGCACCCTCAACACCGGGGAGCTGTTTTTT.

The rearrangement joins TRBV28 to TRBJ2-5; 7 bases are a match to TRBD2. Germline trimming cut 6 bases from V and 4 bases from J; bases unmatched to any gene: 14. Germline values: CDR1 MDHEN, CDR2 SYDVKM. The CDR3 sequence is 16 residues long. CDR3 in DNA: TGTGCCAGCAGAGAAGCGGGACCGGTCGCGGGAGAGACCCAGTACTTC. This encodes CASREAGPVAGETQYF.

This clone has just one count. This chain joins TRBV6-5 and TRBJ1-4; weak D call: TRBD1 (5 bases). Looked up from germline, CDR1 is MNHEY and CDR2 is SVGAGI. CDR3 length: 15 amino acids. V shed 5 bases and J shed 0 bases, with 10 bases lying between them. The CDR3 coding sequence is TGTGCCAGCAGTGGAGGGGCAGCAACTAATGAAAAACTGTTTTTT. Protein product: CASSGGAATNEKLFF.

This clone occurred once. This chain uses TRBV5-6 with TRBJ2-6; tentative D call: TRBD1 (5 bases). The CDR3 sequence is 18 residues long. V gave up 4 bases and J gave up 0 bases, with 17 bases separating them. Germline values: CDR1 SGHDT, CDR2 YYEEEE. CDR3 DNA sequence: TGTGCCAGCAGCCCCTTAAGGGGCAGGCACTCTGGGGCCAACGTCCTGACTTTC. Translation gives CASSPLRGRHSGANVLTF.

The V and J genes are TRBV5-1 and TRBJ2-1; D is perhaps TRBD1 (5 bases). In germline, CDR1 is SGHRS, CDR2 YFSETQ. Trimming pared 0 bases from V and 4 bases from J, leaving 8 bases between. This CDR3 comprises 14 residues. The DNA of the CDR3 is TGCGCCAGCAGCTTGGGACAGAAGTACAATGAGCAGTTCTTC. As protein: CASSLGQKYNEQFF.

This clone was recorded once. This sequence joins TRBV7-7 and TRBJ2-3; 8 nucleotides line up with TRBD2. Per the germline V gene, CDR1 is SSHAT and CDR2 is FNYEAQ (reference sequence). The CDR3 runs 15 residues. V lost 5 bases to trimming and J lost 2 bases; unmatched junction nucleotides: 6. CDR3 sequence (DNA): TGTGCCAGCAGCCCACGGACTAGCCCCACAGATACGCAGTATTTT. Its translation is CASSPRTSPTDTQYF.

The chain couples TRBV13 to TRBJ2-1; 10 bases are a match to TRBD2. V shed 2 bases, J shed 10 bases, and the junction held 11 bases outside the gene matches. CDR1 and CDR2 from the germline V gene are PRHDT and FYEKMQ (reference sequence). The CDR3 runs to 16 residues. The CDR3 loop reads CASSLRTSGPYGEQFF. The CDR3 DNA reads as TGTGCCAGCAGCTTACGGACTAGCGGTCCCTATGGAGAGCAGTTCTTC.

The CDR3 sequence is CASSVMTSGTSGMKEQFF. In DNA form, the CDR3 reads TGTGCCAGCAGCGTGATGACTTCCGGGACTAGCGGGATGAAAGAGCAGTTCTTC. The rearrangement joins TRBV9 to TRBJ2-1; 13 bases map to TRBD2. Per germline, CDR1 SGDLS and CDR2 YYNGEE. Trimming cost V 2 bases and J 10 bases; bases outside gene matches: 15. The CDR3 covers 18 residues.

Concerning this clone: This specimen includes other DNA sequences encoding the same CDR3. This chain joins TRBV5-1 and TRBJ1-6; D not certain. The length of the CDR3 is 14 residues. Germline V gene data show CDR1 as SGHRS and CDR2 as YFSETQ. V was clipped by 0 bases and J by 5 bases, with 6 bases between them. The CDR3 reads CASSLGQNNSPLHF. The CDR3 DNA is TGCGCCAGCAGCTTGGGACAAAATAATTCACCCCTCCACTTT.

V is TRBV6-5 and J is TRBJ2-5; 9 nucleotides agree with TRBD1. Judging by the DNA end, TRBJ2-7 fits better; the J call may be wrong. Germline CDR1 reads MNHEY; CDR2 reads SVGAGI. This CDR3 comprises 14 residues. CDR3 DNA sequence: TGTGCCAGCAGTGACCGGGACAGGGCCTACGAGCAGTACTTC. Translated: CASSDRDRAYEQYF.

This sequence joins TRBV18 and TRBJ1-2; tentative D call: TRBD1 (5 bases). CDR1 is KGHSH, CDR2 LQKENI, per germline. With 1 base removed from V and 6 bases from J, the gap between germline ends came to 12 bases. There are 14 residues in the CDR3. Here the CDR3 reads CASSPLPGSDGYTF. CDR3 bases: TGTGCCAGCTCACCACTGCCAGGGTCGGATGGCTACACCTTC.